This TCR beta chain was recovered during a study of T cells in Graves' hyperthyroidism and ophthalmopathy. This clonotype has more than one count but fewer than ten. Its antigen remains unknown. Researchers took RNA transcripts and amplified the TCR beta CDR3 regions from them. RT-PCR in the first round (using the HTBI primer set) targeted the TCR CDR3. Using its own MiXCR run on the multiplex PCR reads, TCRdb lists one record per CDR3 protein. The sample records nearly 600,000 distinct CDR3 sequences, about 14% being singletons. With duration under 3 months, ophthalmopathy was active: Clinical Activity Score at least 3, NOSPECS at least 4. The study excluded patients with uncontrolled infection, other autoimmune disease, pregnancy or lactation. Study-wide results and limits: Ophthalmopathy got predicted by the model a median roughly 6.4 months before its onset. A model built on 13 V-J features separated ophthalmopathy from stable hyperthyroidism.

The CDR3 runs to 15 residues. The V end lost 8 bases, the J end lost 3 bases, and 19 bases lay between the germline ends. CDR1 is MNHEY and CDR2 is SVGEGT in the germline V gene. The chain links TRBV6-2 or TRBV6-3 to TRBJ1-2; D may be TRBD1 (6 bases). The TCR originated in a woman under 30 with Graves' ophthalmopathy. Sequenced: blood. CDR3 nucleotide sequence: TGTGCCAGCTACCCTGCGAGGGGACACCACTATGGCTACACCTTC. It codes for CASYPARGHHYGYTF.